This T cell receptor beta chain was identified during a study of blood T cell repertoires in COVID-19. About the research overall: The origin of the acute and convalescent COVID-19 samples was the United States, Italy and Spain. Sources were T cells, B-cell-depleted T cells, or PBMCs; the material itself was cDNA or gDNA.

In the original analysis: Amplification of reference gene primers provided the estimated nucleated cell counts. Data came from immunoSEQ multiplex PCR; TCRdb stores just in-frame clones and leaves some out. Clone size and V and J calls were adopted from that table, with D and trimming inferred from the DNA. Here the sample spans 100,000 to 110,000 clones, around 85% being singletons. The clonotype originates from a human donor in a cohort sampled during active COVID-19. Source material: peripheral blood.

CDR3: CASNKPGTGLIEAFF. CDR3 nucleotide sequence: TGTGCCAGTAATAAGCCTGGGACAGGGCTCATTGAAGCTTTCTTT. The rearrangement joins TRBV19 to TRBJ1-1; 9 nucleotides agree with TRBD1. The length of the CDR3 is 15 residues. The germline V gene has CDR1 LNHDA and CDR2 SQIVND (reference sequence). Trimming took 7 bases from V and 7 from J; bases not matched to a gene: 13.